One and the same sample provided the 3 T cell receptor beta chains below, sequenced in a study of T cell responses to AZD1222 COVID-19 vaccine (dated by TCRdb to about 2021). The time point label of this sample denotes: about 28 days (+/-7) after the second vaccine dose. The method was the immunoSEQ multiplex PCR assay. The clones in this table, taken by TCRdb from immuneACCESS, are in-frame only. Not every clone is retained; where verified, under half of the shortfall comes from an unresolved V gene, and the cause of the rest is unknown. The sample data list about 120,000 clones, and roughly 90% of these were observed just once. The ten largest clonotypes hold more than 14% of the sample. Specimen: peripheral blood, collected 28 days after the second AZD1222 dose. Receptors originate from an adult who received the AZD1222 COVID-19 vaccine.

This clone was recorded once. CDR3 in amino acids: CASGPFDRGRLNEQFF. In DNA, the CDR3 is TGTGCTAGTGGCCCTTTCGACAGGGGGCGACTCAATGAGCAGTTCTTC. V gene TRBV12-5 combines with J gene TRBJ2-1; 10 bases are a match to TRBD1. V lost 6 bases, J lost 6 bases, and 11 bases stayed unmatched. The CDR3 runs 16 residues. Germline values: CDR1 LGHNT, CDR2 FRNRAP.

This chain uses TRBV19 with TRBJ1-1, with D hard to call. This CDR3 is built from 14 residues. CDR1 is LNHDA and CDR2 is SQIVND in the germline V gene (reference sequence). V was pared by 0 bases and J by 3 bases, with 8 bases between. As DNA, the CDR3 is TGTGCCAGTAGTATAGATCCGTCAGACACTGAAGCTTTCTTT. It codes for CASSIDPSDTEAFF.

The chain couples TRBV18 to TRBJ1-5; D may be TRBD1 (5 bases). This CDR3 contains 14 residues. CDR1 and CDR2 from the germline V gene are KGHSH and LQKENI. V dropped 6 bases and J dropped 3 bases, with 12 bases sitting between them. This CDR3 is CASSPGGPNQPQHF. Written as DNA, the CDR3 is TGTGCCAGCTCGCCCGGGGGACCCAATCAGCCCCAGCATTTT.